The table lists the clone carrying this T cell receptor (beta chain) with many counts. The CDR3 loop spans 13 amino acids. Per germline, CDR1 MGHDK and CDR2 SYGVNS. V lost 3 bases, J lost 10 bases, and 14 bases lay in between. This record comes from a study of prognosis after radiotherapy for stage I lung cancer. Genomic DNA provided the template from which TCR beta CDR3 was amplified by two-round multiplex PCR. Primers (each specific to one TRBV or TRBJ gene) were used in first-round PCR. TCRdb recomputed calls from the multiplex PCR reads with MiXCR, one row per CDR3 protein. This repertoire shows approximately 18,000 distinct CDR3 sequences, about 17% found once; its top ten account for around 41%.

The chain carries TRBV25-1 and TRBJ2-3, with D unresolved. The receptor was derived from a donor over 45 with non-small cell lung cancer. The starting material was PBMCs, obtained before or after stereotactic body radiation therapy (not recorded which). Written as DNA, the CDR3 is TGTGCCAGCAGTGAGCGCCACAGAGACTCGCAGTATTTT. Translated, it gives CASSERHRDSQYF. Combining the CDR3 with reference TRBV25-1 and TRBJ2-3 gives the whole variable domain EADIYQTPRYLVIGTGKKITLECSQTMGHDKMYWYQQDPGMELHLIHYSYGVNSTEKGDLSSESTVSRIRTEHFPLTLESARPSHTSQYLCASSERHRDSQYFGPGTRLTVL.